Following are 10 T cell receptor beta chains from one sample sequenced in a study of T cells in Graves' hyperthyroidism and ophthalmopathy. Amplification of TCR beta CDR3 regions used RNA as the template. Initially, a first-round RT-PCR of the TCR CDR3 employed the HTBI primer set. Via MiXCR, TCRdb re-called the multiplex PCR reads, giving one row per CDR3 protein. The table lists approximately 400,000 distinct CDR3 sequences, 14% of them singletons. Sequenced material: blood. Receptors were obtained from a woman between 55 and 75 years old with Graves' hyperthyroidism.

This rearrangement joins TRBV11-3 to TRBJ1-1; D ambiguous. Germline V gene lookup returns CDR1 SGHNT and CDR2 YENEEA. The CDR3 sequence is 16 residues long. The V and J ends lost 4 bases and 2 bases respectively, with 17 bases between them. The CDR3 is CASSYIGGPANTEAFF. The CDR3 DNA follows: TGTGCCAGCAGCTACATTGGTGGGCCGGCCAACACTGAAGCTTTCTTT.

This clonotype was observed many times. This chain links TRBV24-1 with TRBJ2-7, with D perhaps TRBD1 (6 bases). The V end was cut by 9 bases, the J end by 6 bases, with 17 bases between. Looked up from germline, CDR1 is KGHDR and CDR2 is SFDVKD. This CDR3 region has 13 residues. CDR3 sequence: CATAPGDMGEQYF. For the CDR3, the DNA is TGTGCCACCGCACCAGGGGATATGGGCGAGCAGTACTTC.

This clonotype was picked up many times. V and J are TRBV7-8 and TRBJ1-2; D is unresolved. Per germline, CDR1 SGHVS and CDR2 FQNEAQ. V gave up 2 bases and J gave up 1 base, with 11 bases separating them. The CDR3 contains 15 residues. The chain's CDR3 is CASSLSVSNNYGYTF. CDR3 DNA sequence: TGTGCCAGCAGCTTATCTGTTTCAAATAACTATGGCTACACCTTC. The full variable domain, rest sourced from reference TRBV7-8 and TRBJ1-2, is GAGVSQSPRYKVAKRGQDVALRCDPISGHVSLFWYQQALGQGPEFLTYFQNEAQLDKSGLPSDRFFAERPEGSVSTLKIQRTQQEDSAVYLCASSLSVSNNYGYTFGSGTRLTVV.

The CDR3 sequence: CASSPGQGFWETQYF. DNA of the CDR3: TGTGCCAGCAGCCCGGGACAGGGGTTTTGGGAGACCCAGTACTTC. V and J are TRBV14 and TRBJ2-5; 10 nucleotides line up with TRBD1. The CDR3 has 15 residues. The V gene's germline CDR1 is SGHDN and CDR2 FVKESK. The V and J ends lost 4 bases and 5 bases, in that order; junction bases with no gene match: 7. The full variable domain, completed using reference TRBV14 and TRBJ2-5, is EAGVTQFPSHSVIEKGQTVTLRCDPISGHDNLYWYRRVMGKEIKFLLHFVKESKQDESGMPNNRFLAERTGGTYSTLKVQPAELEDSGVYFCASSPGQGFWETQYFGPGTRLLVL.

This clonotype was seen at least ten times. The V call is TRBV20-1, the J call TRBJ2-7; D possibly uses TRBD1 or TRBD2 (5 bases each). CDR1 and CDR2 (germline): DFQATT, SNEGSKA (reference sequence). Trimming took 5 bases from V and 7 from J, leaving 18 bases between them. The CDR3 loop spans 13 amino acids. CDR3 DNA sequence: TGCAGTGCTGGCCGGGACGGAACTACGGAGCAGTACTTC. Its protein is CSAGRDGTTEQYF.

The table lists this clonotype with a few counts. The chain combines TRBV3-1 with TRBJ2-2; D is uncertain. Between the trimmed V and J ends, which lost 0 bases and 7 bases, there was a span of 3 bases. Germline-derived CDR1 and CDR2 are LGHDT and YNNKEL (reference sequence). This CDR3 contains 12 residues. The CDR3: CASSQDHGELFF. The CDR3 nucleotides are TGTGCCAGCAGCCAAGATCACGGGGAGCTGTTTTTT.

This clonotype was detected ten times or more. The chain recombines TRBV15 with TRBJ2-2; D is perhaps TRBD1 (7 bases). The CDR3 covers 15 residues. Deletions cut 0 bases from V and 8 bases from J, with 13 bases between. Germline CDR1 reads LNHNV; CDR2 reads YYDKDF (reference sequence). The CDR3 DNA reads TGTGCCACCAGCAGAGAGGCAGGGGGGTATGGGGAGCTGTTTTTT. Amino acid sequence: CATSREAGGYGELFF.

The rearrangement joins TRBV19 to TRBJ2-1; 7 bases fit TRBD1. V lost 5 bases to trimming and J lost 3 bases; unmatched junction nucleotides: 1. The CDR3 has 13 residues. CDR1 and CDR2 from the germline V gene are LNHDA and SQIVND (reference sequence). CDR3 in amino acids: CASSPGGYNEQFF. CDR3 coding DNA: TGTGCCAGTAGTCCAGGGGGCTACAATGAGCAGTTCTTC.

This clonotype has just a few counts. V and J are TRBV10-3 and TRBJ1-3; D is uncertain. V lost 4 bases, J lost 0 bases, and 13 bases lay in between. Germline-derived CDR1 and CDR2 are ENHRY and SYGVKD. CDR3 length: 16 residues. CDR3 amino acids: CAISGRTSSSGNTIYF. In DNA, the CDR3 is TGTGCCATCAGTGGACGGACTTCAAGCTCTGGAAACACCATATATTTT.

A few counts support this clonotype. The genes are TRBV5-1 and TRBJ2-1; TRBD2 matches 7 bases. V lost 4 bases, J lost 6 bases, and 7 bases stayed unmatched. Germline CDR1 SGHRS, CDR2 YFSETQ. The CDR3 extends over 14 amino acids. The CDR3 coding sequence is TGCGCCAGCAGCACGGGACTATCACCCAATGAGCAGTTCTTC. It codes for CASSTGLSPNEQFF.